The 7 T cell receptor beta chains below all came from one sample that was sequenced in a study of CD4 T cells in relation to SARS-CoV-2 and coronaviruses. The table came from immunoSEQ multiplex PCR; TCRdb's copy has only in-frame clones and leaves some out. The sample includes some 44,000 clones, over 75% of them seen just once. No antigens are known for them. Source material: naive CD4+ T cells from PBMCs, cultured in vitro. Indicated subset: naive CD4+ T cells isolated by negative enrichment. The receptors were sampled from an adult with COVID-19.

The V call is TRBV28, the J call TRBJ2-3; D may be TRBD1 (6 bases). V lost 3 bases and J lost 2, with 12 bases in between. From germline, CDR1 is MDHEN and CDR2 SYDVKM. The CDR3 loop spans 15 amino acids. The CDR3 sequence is CASSFGQGLTDTQYF. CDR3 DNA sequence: TGTGCCAGCAGTTTCGGTCAGGGGCTCACAGATACGCAGTATTTT.

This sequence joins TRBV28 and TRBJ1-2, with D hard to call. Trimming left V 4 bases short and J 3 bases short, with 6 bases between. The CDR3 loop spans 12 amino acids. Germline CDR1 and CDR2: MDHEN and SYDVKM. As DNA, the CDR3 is TGTGCCAGCAGTTCTGGAGACTATGGCTACACCTTC. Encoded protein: CASSSGDYGYTF.

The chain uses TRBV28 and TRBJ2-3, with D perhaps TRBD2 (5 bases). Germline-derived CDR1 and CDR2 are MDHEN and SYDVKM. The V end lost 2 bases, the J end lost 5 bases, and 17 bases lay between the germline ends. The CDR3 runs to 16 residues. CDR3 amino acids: CASSLEGSREVDTQYF. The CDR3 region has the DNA TGTGCCAGCAGTTTAGAGGGCTCCCGTGAGGTAGATACGCAGTATTTT.

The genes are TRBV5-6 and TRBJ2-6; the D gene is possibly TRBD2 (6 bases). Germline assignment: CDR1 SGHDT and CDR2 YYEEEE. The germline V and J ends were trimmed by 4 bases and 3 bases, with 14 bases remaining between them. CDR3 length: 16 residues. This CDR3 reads CASSGWEASGANVLTF. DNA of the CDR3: TGTGCCAGCAGCGGGTGGGAGGCGAGTGGGGCCAACGTCCTGACTTTC.

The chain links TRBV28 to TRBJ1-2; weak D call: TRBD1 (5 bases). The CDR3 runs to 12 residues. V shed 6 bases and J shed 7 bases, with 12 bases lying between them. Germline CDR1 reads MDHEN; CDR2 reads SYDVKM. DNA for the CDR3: TGTGCCAGCAGCGTTAGAAGGGGTGGCTACACCTTC. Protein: CASSVRRGGYTF.

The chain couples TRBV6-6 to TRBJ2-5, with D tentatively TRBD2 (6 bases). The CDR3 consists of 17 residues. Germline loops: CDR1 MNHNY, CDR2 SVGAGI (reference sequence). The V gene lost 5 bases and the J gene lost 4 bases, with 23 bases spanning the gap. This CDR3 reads CASSPVIGGVGAETQYF. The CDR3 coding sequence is TGTGCCAGCAGTCCCGTTATAGGCGGGGTGGGAGCAGAGACCCAGTACTTC.

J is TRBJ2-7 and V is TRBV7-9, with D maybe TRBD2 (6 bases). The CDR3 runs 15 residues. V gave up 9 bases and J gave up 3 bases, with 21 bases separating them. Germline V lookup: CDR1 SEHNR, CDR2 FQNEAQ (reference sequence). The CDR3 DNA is TGTGCCAGACCCTCGCAGGGACTCCGATACTACGAGCAGTACTTC. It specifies CARPSQGLRYYEQYF.